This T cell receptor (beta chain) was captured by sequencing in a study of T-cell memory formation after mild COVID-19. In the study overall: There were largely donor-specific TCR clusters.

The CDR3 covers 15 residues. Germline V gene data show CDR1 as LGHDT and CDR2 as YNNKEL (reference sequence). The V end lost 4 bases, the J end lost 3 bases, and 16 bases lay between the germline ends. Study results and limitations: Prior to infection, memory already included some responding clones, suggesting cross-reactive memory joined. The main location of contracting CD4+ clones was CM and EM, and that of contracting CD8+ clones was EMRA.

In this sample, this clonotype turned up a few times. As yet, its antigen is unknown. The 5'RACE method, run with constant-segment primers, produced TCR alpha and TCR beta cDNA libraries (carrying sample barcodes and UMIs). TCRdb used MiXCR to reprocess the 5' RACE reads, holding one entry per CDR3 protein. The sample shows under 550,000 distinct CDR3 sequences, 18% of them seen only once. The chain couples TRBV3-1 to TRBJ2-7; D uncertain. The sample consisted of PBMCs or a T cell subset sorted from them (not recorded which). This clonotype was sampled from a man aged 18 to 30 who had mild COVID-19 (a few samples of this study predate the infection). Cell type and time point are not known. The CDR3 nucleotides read TGTGCCAGCAGCCCTTTTAGGGAACTTTTCTACGAGCAGTACTTC. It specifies CASSPFRELFYEQYF.